This entry concerns a single T cell receptor beta chain. The data are from a study of early T cells in non-severe SARS-CoV-2 infection. Trimming took 4 bases from V and 4 from J, leaving 16 bases between them. Germline V lookup: CDR1 SQVTM, CDR2 ANQGSEA. This CDR3 spans 14 amino acids. TCRdb re-derived calls from the 5' RACE reads in MiXCR, one entry per CDR3 protein. The sample shows some 80,000 distinct CDR3 sequences, around 12% of them seen only once. The V gene is TRBV29-1, the J gene TRBJ1-1; D is perhaps TRBD1 (5 bases). The specimen comprised whole blood, sampled at baseline. This sequence originates from an adult who was a healthcare worker with PCR-confirmed SARS-CoV-2 infection or an uninfected control (not recorded which). The donor label of this sample is uncertain. The DNA of the CDR3 is TGCAGCGTTGCCCTTTCTGGGGGTCGCACTGAAGCTTTCTTT. Protein: CSVALSGGRTEAFF. The full variable domain, its missing parts supplied by reference TRBV29-1 and TRBJ1-1, is SAVISQKPSRDICQRGTSLTIQCQVDSQVTMMFWYRQQPGQSLTLIATANQGSEATYESGFVIDKFPISRPNLTFSTLTVSNMSPEDSSIYLCSVALSGGRTEAFFGQGTRLTVV.